This T cell receptor beta chain was sequenced for a study of post-analysis software for immune sequencing data. Looking at the study overall: In terms of disease course, relapsing-remitting, secondary progressive and progressive-relapsing multiple sclerosis were included. Study outcomes and limitations: Several TRBV segments, TRBV5-6, TRBV5-1 and TRBV20-1 among them, were found more frequent in patients than controls. There was significantly lower normalized Chao1 diversity in multiple sclerosis patients than in controls.

V dropped 4 bases and J dropped 5 bases, with 10 bases sitting between them. CDR3 length: 13 residues. Built from TCR beta cDNA, the libraries had unique molecular identifiers in them. A single record per CDR3 protein comes from TCRdb applying MiXCR to the PCR reads. This sample has about 460,000 distinct CDR3 sequences, with approximately 46% found just once. In the case of this clonotype: Its antigen is not known.

Sample: blood. The gene calls are TRBV12-3 or TRBV12-4 and TRBJ2-3; D not resolved. The sequence was collected from a girl aged 5 to 17 with multiple sclerosis. CDR3 residues: CASSSRMVDTQYF. CDR3 sequence (DNA): TGTGCCAGCAGTTCTAGGATGGTAGATACGCAGTATTTT.